This T cell receptor (beta chain) appears in the sequencing data of a study of T cells in Graves' hyperthyroidism and ophthalmopathy. Study-level points and caveats: Ophthalmopathy got predicted by the model a median approximately 6.4 months before its onset.

Researchers amplified the TCR beta CDR3 regions from RNA transcripts. Using the HTBI primer set, a first-round RT-PCR was run on the TCR CDR3. From the multiplex PCR reads, TCRdb called clonotypes with MiXCR, one entry per CDR3 protein. Of approximately 300,000 distinct CDR3 sequences in the sample, approximately 19% were seen once. V was trimmed by 7 bases and J by 7 bases, leaving 5 bases between them. Germline assignment: CDR1 MDHEN and CDR2 SYDVKM. This CDR3 spans 10 amino acids. Disease lasting under 3 months, a NOSPECS grade of at least 4, and a Clinical Activity Score of at least 3 were features of the ophthalmopathy patients. This clonotype was counted ten times or more. What it recognizes is unknown.

Material: blood. The origin of this receptor is a middle-aged man with Graves' ophthalmopathy. This rearrangement joins TRBV28 to TRBJ1-3; D is unclear. This CDR3 reads CASIKNTIYF. CDR3 nucleotides: TGTGCCAGCATAAAGAACACCATATATTTT.